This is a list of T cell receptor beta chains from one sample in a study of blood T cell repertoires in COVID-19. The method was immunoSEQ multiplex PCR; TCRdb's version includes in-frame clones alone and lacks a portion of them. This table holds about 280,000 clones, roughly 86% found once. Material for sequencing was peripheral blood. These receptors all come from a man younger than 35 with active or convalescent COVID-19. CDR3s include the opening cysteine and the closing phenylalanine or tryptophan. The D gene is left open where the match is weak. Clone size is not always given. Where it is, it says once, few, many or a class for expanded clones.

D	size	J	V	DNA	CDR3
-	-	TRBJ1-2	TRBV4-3	TGCGCCAGCAGCCAAGCGATGAGCGGGAACTATGGCTACACCTTC	CASSQAMSGNYGYTF
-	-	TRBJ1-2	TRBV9	TGTGCCAGCAGCCCAACGACAGCTTATGGCTACACCTTC	CASSPTTAYGYTF
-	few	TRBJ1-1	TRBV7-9	TGTGCCAGCAGCCACGGGGCCTCCCGGGGGGACACTGAAGCTTTCTTT	CASSHGASRGDTEAFF
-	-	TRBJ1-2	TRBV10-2	TGCGCCAGCAGGGACCCAGGGATCTATGGCTACACCTTC	CASRDPGIYGYTF
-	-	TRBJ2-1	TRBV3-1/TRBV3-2	TGTGCCAGCAGCCAAGTCCCCAGAAACAATGAGCAGTTCTTC	CASSQVPRNNEQFF
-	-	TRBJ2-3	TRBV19	TGTGCCAGTAGTTCCAGGGAAGATAGCACAGATACGCAGTATTTT	CASSSREDSTDTQYF
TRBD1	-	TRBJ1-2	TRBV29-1	TGCAGCGTGAAAAAGATAACAGGGGCAAATAACTATGGCTACACCTTC	CSVKKITGANNYGYTF
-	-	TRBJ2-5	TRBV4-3	TGCGCCAGCAGCCAAGGAAATGAAGAGGCCCAGTACTTC	CASSQGNEEAQYF
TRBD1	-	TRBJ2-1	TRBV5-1	TGCGCCAGCAGGTACTCCGGGACAGGGAACCATGAGCAGTTCTTC	CASRYSGTGNHEQFF
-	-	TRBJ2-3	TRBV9	TGTGCCAGCAGCGGTGGAGGTAGGGAAGAAGTAGATACGCAGTATTTT	CASSGGGREEVDTQYF
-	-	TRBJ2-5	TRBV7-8	TGTGCCAGCAGCCCGGGGGGCCTCCAAGAGACCCAGTACTTC	CASSPGGLQETQYF
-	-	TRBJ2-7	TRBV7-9	TGTGCCAGCAGCTTGACGTTGGACTTCTCCTACGAGCAGTACTTC	CASSLTLDFSYEQYF
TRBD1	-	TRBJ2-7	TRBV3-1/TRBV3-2	TGTGCCAGCAGCCGAACAGGGGGCCCCCACTACGAGCAGTACTTC	CASSRTGGPHYEQYF
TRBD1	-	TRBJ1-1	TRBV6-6	TGTGCCAGCAGCCCCTACCCGGGACAGGACACTGAAGCTTTCTTT	CASSPYPGQDTEAFF
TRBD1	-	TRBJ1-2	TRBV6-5	TGTGCCAGCCGATGGCAGGGGGCAAACTATGGCTACACCTTC	CASRWQGANYGYTF
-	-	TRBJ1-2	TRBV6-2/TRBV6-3	TGTGCCAGCAGTTACTCACCTAAGGGAGGGGATGGCTACACCTTC	CASSYSPKGGDGYTF